This T cell receptor (beta chain) was found in a study of cytomegalovirus exposure and HLA in healthy donors (dated by TCRdb to 2017 to 2019). Study-wide context: A later analysis indicated that the 120 validation repertoires were generated on the platform also employed for the 700 or so repertoires of the first cohort. The study was designed to test whether signatures of past pathogen exposure could be identified by cataloging public T cell receptors. Along with the roughly 710-subject first cohort, a separate validation cohort of around 110 different subjects was used. To predict cytomegalovirus infection status, the study brought together high-throughput TCR immunosequencing, statistical association of individual TCRs with disease status, and machine learning.

The library relied on the immunoSEQ multiplex PCR assay. The paper's processing steps were these. A statistical classification framework was built to diagnose cytomegalovirus status from the catalog of TCR beta chain sequences. TCRdb mirrors the immuneACCESS table, restricted to in-frame sequences. Some clones are absent from its copies; in checked studies, under half trace to an unresolved V gene, and the reason for the others is unknown. D and trimming come from the DNA, and the V and J calls and clone size come from that table. The sample table records under 75,000 clones; 85% to 95% of these occur just once. Around 7% of the sample lies in the top ten. Study-level results and caveats: In a later analysis, TCRs clustered in the first cohort were found to also tend to co-occur in the roughly 130 validation repertoires, with over 90% of cluster scores above 0. Cytomegalovirus status was reported to be diagnosed by the classifier with high specificity and sensitivity in both the original and validation cohorts. Three of the identified cytomegalovirus-associated TCR beta chains were confirmed in vitro to be specific for cytomegalovirus antigens. According to the authors, the approach could potentially be generalized to other disease states and immunological phenotypes. The study listed 164 TCR beta chains as associated with cytomegalovirus. A later analysis lacked HLA typing for the validation cohort, so it scored co-occurrence in that cohort across all 120 repertoires. Most TCR sequences were observed very rarely across donors, whereas some public TCRs were present in many individuals.

With regard to this clone: It has no known antigen specificity. Base qualities are not recorded, but no much larger clone differs from it by a single base.

The donors belonged to the validation cohort of roughly 120 subjects, which was separate from the roughly 670-subject first cohort. This clonotype originated in a young woman in good health and CMV-seropositive. Sequenced: PBMCs.

The bases are TGTGCCAGCACCCACCGGACTAGCGCTACGGAGACCCAGTACTTC. This gives the protein CASTHRTSATETQYF. Recombination connected TRBV6-5 to TRBJ2-5, with 9 bases in between that match TRBD2. The CDR3 numbers 15 residues from cysteine through phenylalanine. CDR3 DNA only is kept here, 45 bases in frame from base 1. From the germline V gene, CDR1 is MNHEY and CDR2 is SVGAGI. Trimming accounts for 7 bases at V and 5 bases at J, while the number of junction bases matched to no gene is 11.